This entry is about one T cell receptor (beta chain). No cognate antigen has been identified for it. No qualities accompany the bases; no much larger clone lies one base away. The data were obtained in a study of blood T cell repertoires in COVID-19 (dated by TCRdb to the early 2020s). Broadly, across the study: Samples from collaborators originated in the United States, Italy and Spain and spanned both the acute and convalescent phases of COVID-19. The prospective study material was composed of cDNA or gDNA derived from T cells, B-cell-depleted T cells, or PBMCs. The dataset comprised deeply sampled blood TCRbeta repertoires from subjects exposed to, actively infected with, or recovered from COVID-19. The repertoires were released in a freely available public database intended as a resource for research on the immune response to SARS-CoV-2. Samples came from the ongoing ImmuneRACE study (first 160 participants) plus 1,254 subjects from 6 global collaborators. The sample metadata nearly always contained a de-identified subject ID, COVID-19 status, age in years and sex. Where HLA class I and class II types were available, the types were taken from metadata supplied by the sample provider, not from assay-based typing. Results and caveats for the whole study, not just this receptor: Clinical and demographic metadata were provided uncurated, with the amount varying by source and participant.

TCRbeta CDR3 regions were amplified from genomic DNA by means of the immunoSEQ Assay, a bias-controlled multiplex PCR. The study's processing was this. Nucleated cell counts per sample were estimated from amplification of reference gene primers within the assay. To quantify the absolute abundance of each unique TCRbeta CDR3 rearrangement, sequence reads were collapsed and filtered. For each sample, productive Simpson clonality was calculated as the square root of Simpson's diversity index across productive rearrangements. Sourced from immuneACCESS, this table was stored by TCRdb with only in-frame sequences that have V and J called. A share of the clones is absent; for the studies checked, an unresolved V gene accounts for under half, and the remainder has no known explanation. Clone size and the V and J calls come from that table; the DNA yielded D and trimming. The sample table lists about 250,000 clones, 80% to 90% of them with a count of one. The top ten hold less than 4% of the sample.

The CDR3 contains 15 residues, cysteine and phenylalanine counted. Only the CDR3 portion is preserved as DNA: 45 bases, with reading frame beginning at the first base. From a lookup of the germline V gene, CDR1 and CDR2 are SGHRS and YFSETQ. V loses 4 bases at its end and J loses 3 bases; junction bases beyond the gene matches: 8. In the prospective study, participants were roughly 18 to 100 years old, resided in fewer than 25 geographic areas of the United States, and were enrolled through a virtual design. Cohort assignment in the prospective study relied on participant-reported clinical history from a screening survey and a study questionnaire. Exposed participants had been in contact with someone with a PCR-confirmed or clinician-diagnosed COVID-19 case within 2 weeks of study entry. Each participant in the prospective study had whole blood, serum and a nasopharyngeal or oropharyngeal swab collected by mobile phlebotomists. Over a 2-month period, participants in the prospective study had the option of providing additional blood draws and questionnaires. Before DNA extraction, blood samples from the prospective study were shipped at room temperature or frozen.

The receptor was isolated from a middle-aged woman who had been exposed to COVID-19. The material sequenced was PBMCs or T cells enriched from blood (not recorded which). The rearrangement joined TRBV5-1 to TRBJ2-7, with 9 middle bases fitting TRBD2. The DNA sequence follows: TGCGCCAGCAGCCCAGCGGGGGGTAGTAGCTACGAGCAGTACTTC. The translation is CASSPAGGSSYEQYF.